Following are 20 T cell receptor beta chains from one sample sequenced in a study of control samples from healthy donors and cancer patients (dated by TCRdb to 2018 to 2021). Library preparation employed the immunoSEQ multiplex PCR assay. TCRdb carries this immuneACCESS record with in-frame sequences only. Its versions omit some clonotypes, under half of them owing to an unresolved V gene in the studies checked, with the rest unexplained. For this sample the table gives around 23,000 clones, of which 75% to 90% were detected only once. The top ten constitute roughly 40% of the sample. The sequenced sample was PBMCs. These receptors originate from a man aged 55 to 70 with head and neck cancer.

CDR3 in amino acids: CASSFNPGGTEAFF. The CDR3 bases are TGTGCCAGCAGTTTTAACCCTGGCGGCACTGAAGCTTTCTTT. This chain uses TRBV27 with TRBJ1-1; D ambiguous. This CDR3 spans 14 amino acids. The germline gives CDR1 MNHEY, CDR2 SMNVEV (reference sequence). Trimming stripped 3 bases from V and 4 bases from J, with 12 bases between.

The DNA for the CDR3 is TGTGCCAGCAGCCAAGATAACGAGGGAATGCAGTTCTTC. Translation: CASSQDNEGMQFF. V is TRBV3-1 (or the pseudogene TRBV3-2) and J is TRBJ2-1; D might be TRBD2 (5 bases). The CDR3 has 13 residues. Trimming cost V 0 bases and J 12 bases, with 12 bases left between them. Germline lookup yields CDR1 LGHDT and CDR2 YNNKEL (reference sequence).

V and J are TRBV30 and TRBJ1-5; TRBD1 is a possible D gene (5 bases). CDR3 size: 13 residues. The V end lost 3 bases, the J end lost 5 bases, and 11 bases lay between the germline ends. The V gene's germline CDR1 is GTSNPN and CDR2 SVGIG (reference sequence). In DNA, the CDR3 is TGTGCCTGGAGCCGGGACGGTGATCAGCCCCAGCATTTT. Translating gives CAWSRDGDQPQHF.

In its sample, this clone is large. This sequence joins TRBV6-4 and TRBJ2-6; tentatively, D is TRBD2 (5 bases). Trimming stripped 5 bases from V and 0 bases from J, with 5 bases between. Germline V gene sequence: CDR1 MRHNA, CDR2 SNTAGT. This CDR3 contains 14 residues. CDR3 sequence: CASSRDSGANVLTF. In DNA form, the CDR3 reads TGTGCCAGCAGTCGGGACTCTGGGGCCAACGTCCTGACTTTC.

J is TRBJ2-1 and V is TRBV5-1; 9 positions agree with TRBD2. This CDR3 comprises 17 residues. Germline V gives CDR1 SGHRS, CDR2 YFSETQ. The V segment lost 6 bases and the J segment 1 base; nucleotides outside the gene matches: 11. Here the CDR3 DNA reads TGCGCCAGCACACGTGGGACTAGCCCCAAATCCTACAATGAGCAGTTCTTC. It is translated as CASTRGTSPKSYNEQFF.

This rearrangement joins TRBV5-5 to TRBJ2-3; 8 bases map to TRBD2. Germline trimming cut 4 bases from V and 6 bases from J; bases unmatched to any gene: 13. CDR1 is SGHKS, CDR2 YYEKEE, per germline (reference sequence). This CDR3 has 16 amino acids. CDR3 nucleotide sequence: TGTGCCAGCAGCGGGAGACTAGCGAATGGGTTCGATACGCAGTATTTT. This encodes CASSGRLANGFDTQYF.

The rearrangement joins TRBV30 to TRBJ1-5; no clear D gene. V was cut by 5 bases and J by 3 bases, with 17 bases left in between. The germline V gene has CDR1 GTSNPN and CDR2 SVGIG (reference sequence). This CDR3 contains 15 residues. The CDR3: CAWAEVGRNNQPQHF. CDR3 nucleotides: TGTGCCTGGGCCGAAGTGGGGAGGAACAATCAGCCCCAGCATTTT.

The chain joins TRBV10-1 to TRBJ1-2, with D perhaps matching TRBD1 (6 bases). The CDR3 covers 15 residues. Trimming took off 0 bases at V and 6 bases at J, with 14 bases between the two ends. In germline, CDR1 is WNHNN, CDR2 SYGVQD (reference sequence). CDR3 sequence reads: CASSESAGDADGYTF. The CDR3 nucleotides read TGCGCCAGCAGTGAGTCGGCAGGGGATGCGGATGGCTACACCTTC.

This chain uses TRBV4-2 with TRBJ1-2; TRBD1 agrees at 7 bases. The CDR3 spans 18 residues. Looked up from germline, CDR1 is LGHNA and CDR2 is YNFKEQ. Unmatched junction bases numbered 13, after V lost 3 bases and J lost 0 bases. DNA for the CDR3: TGTGCCAGCAGCCAGGGGAGTTTTCGGGACAGTTCTAACTATGGCTACACCTTC. Protein product: CASSQGSFRDSSNYGYTF.

The gene calls are TRBV7-8 and TRBJ2-3; 7 bases are a match to TRBD2. Germline V lookup: CDR1 SGHVS, CDR2 FQNEAQ. The CDR3 contains 14 residues. The V gene end was trimmed by 5 bases and the J gene end by 6 bases; junction bases not matched to a gene: 8. CDR3 nucleotide sequence: TGTGCCAGCAGCGAGGGACTACCCCCCGATACGCAGTATTTT. This sequence encodes CASSEGLPPDTQYF. Based on the CDR3 plus reference TRBV7-8 and TRBJ2-3, the full variable domain is GAGVSQSPRYKVAKRGQDVALRCDPISGHVSLFWYQQALGQGPEFLTYFQNEAQLDKSGLPSDRFFAERPEGSVSTLKIQRTQQEDSAVYLCASSEGLPPDTQYFGPGTRLTVL.

The rearrangement links TRBV19 to TRBJ2-1, with 10 bases lining up with TRBD2. J lost 5 bases, V lost 6 bases, and 10 bases had no gene match. The CDR3 runs 16 residues. Germline CDR1 LNHDA, CDR2 SQIVND (reference sequence). CDR3 residues: CASRRLTSGANNEQFF. The DNA of the CDR3 is TGTGCCAGTAGGCGTCTAACTAGCGGGGCTAACAATGAGCAGTTCTTC.

The chain has TRBV28 and TRBJ2-1; TRBD2 matches at 7 bases. The CDR3 extends over 14 amino acids. V dropped 8 bases and J dropped 2; count of bases not matched to a gene: 6. Germline assignment: CDR1 MDHEN and CDR2 SYDVKM. CDR3 DNA sequence: TGTGCCAGCTCCCGGGGAGGGGCCTACAATGAGCAGTTCTTC. Translated: CASSRGGAYNEQFF.

The genes are TRBV23-1 and TRBJ2-7; D might be TRBD1 (6 bases). TRBV23-1 is labeled an ORF, and its function is uncertain. The germline V and J ends were trimmed by 0 bases and 4 bases, with 16 bases remaining between them. This CDR3 region has 16 residues. The CDR3 here is CASSQSGSPGAYEQYV. CDR3 sequence (DNA): TGCGCCAGCAGTCAATCAGGGTCCCCAGGGGCATACGAGCAGTACGTC.

This clone appeared a single time. The V gene is TRBV4-1, the J gene TRBJ2-2, with 8 bases identical to TRBD1. Germline CDR1 and CDR2: MGHRA and YSYEKL. V was pared by 1 base and J by 13 bases, with 5 bases of the junction left unmatched. This CDR3 has 13 amino acids. The CDR3 loop is CASSQVHRGWLFF. For the CDR3, the DNA is TGCGCCAGCAGCCAAGTTCACAGGGGGTGGCTGTTTTTT.

The chain joins TRBV2 to TRBJ2-2; D uncertain. The length of the CDR3 is 13 residues. CDR1 and CDR2 (germline): SNHLY, FYNNEI. Trimming shortened V by 8 bases and J by 1 base, and 8 bases separated the two germline ends. The CDR3 loop reads CASEHQNTGELFF. CDR3 DNA: TGTGCCAGCGAACATCAGAACACCGGGGAGCTGTTTTTT.

This clone was observed a handful of times. The chain combines TRBV6-5 with TRBJ2-3; 8 bases are a match to TRBD1. There are 14 residues in the CDR3. Trimming cost V 6 bases and J 0 bases; bases outside gene matches: 2. Germline CDR1 reads MNHEY; CDR2 reads SVGAGI. The CDR3 sequence is CASRYRGSTDTQYF. DNA for the CDR3: TGTGCCAGCAGGTACAGGGGGAGCACAGATACGCAGTATTTT.

The CDR3 sequence is CASQTASYEQYF. The CDR3 DNA reads TGTGCCAGCCAGACAGCTTCCTACGAGCAGTACTTC. J is TRBJ2-7 and V is TRBV7-9, with D possibly matching TRBD1 (5 bases). Germline V gene data show CDR1 as SEHNR and CDR2 as FQNEAQ (reference sequence). V shed 8 bases and J shed 1 base, with 9 bases lying between them. This CDR3 has 12 amino acids. Complete variable domain (other parts from reference TRBV7-9 and TRBJ2-7): DTGVSQNPRHKITKRGQNVTFRCDPISEHNRLYWYRQTLGQGPEFLTYFQNEAQLEKSRLLSDRFSAERPKGSFSTLEIQRTEQGDSAMYLCASQTASYEQYFGPGTRLTVT.

Concerning this clone itself: Germline and junction disagree at one end, which may indicate a read error. This chain joins TRBV15 and TRBJ2-1, with 7 positions matching TRBD1. The CDR3 runs 17 residues. The V gene's germline CDR1 is LNHNV and CDR2 YYDKDF (reference sequence). The CDR3 is CATSVRQGRPSSNEQFF. CDR3 nucleotide sequence: TGTGCCACCAGCGTCCGACAGGGCCGGCCGTCCTCCAATGAGCAGTTCTTC.

The chain couples TRBV19 to TRBJ2-7, with 7 bases identical to TRBD2. Germline V gene sequence: CDR1 LNHDA, CDR2 SQIVND (reference sequence). The CDR3 is made up of 13 amino acids. Trimming removed 2 bases from V and 9 bases from J; junction bases left unmatched: 7. CDR3 sequence reads: CASSISFGGRQYV. DNA for the CDR3: TGTGCCAGTAGTATATCATTCGGCGGGAGGCAGTACGTC.

This rearrangement joins TRBV19 to TRBJ2-1; 12 bases match TRBD1. V lost 6 bases, J lost 8 bases, and 5 bases stayed unmatched. The CDR3 consists of 14 residues. CDR1 and CDR2 (germline): LNHDA, SQIVND (reference sequence). The CDR3, as DNA: TGTGCCAGTAGCCGGGACAGGGGGCTGGATGAGCAGTTCTTC. Translated: CASSRDRGLDEQFF.